This T cell receptor beta chain is from a study of molecular identifiers for immune sequencing clone quantification. This clonotype was found many times. The antigen remains undetermined. The CDR3 loop spans 13 amino acids. CDR1 is MDHEN and CDR2 is SYDVKM in the germline V gene. Trimming took 3 bases from V and 11 from J; bases not matched to a gene: 8. Previously reported methods and listed TCR primers produced the bulk TCR libraries. TCRdb redid the calling of the PCR reads with MiXCR, one entry per CDR3 protein. The sample consists of roughly 40,000 distinct CDR3 sequences, roughly 22% of them appearing once. Broader study findings: Spiked-in Jurkat TCR RNA corresponding to one cell was reported as detectable against over 900,000 naive cells.

The chain has TRBV28 and TRBJ2-3; 7 bases match TRBD1. Sequencing was done on a sample of naive CD8+ T cells from blood, with Jurkat cell RNA spiked in. Subset given: FACS-sorted CD8+CD4-CCR7+CD45RA+ naive T cells. The receptor was isolated from a human donor in good health. Some libraries in this study had Jurkat cell RNA spiked in. The CDR3 spells CASSFRDSLWQYF. The DNA of the CDR3 is TGTGCCAGCAGTTTCCGGGACAGCCTTTGGCAGTATTTT.